This T cell receptor (beta chain) is from a study of blood T cell repertoires in COVID-19 (TCRdb year 2020). Concerning the study at large: The collaborator samples originated in the United States, Italy and Spain and spanned the acute and convalescent phases of COVID-19. The material from the prospective study consisted of cDNA or gDNA derived from T cells, B-cell-depleted T cells, or PBMCs. The repertoires were released in a freely available public database intended as a resource for research on the immune response to SARS-CoV-2. The samples were drawn from two sources: the first 160 participants of the ongoing ImmuneRACE study, and over 1,000 subjects contributed by 6 global collaborators. A de-identified subject ID, COVID-19 status, age in years and sex were almost always included in the sample metadata. HLA class I and class II types, where available, came from metadata supplied by the sample provider rather than from assay-based typing. The dataset comprised deeply sampled blood TCRbeta repertoires from subjects exposed to, actively infected with, or recovered from COVID-19.

The cysteine opens and the phenylalanine closes a CDR3 of 11 amino acids. CDR3 DNA is the only sequence kept; it has 33 bases, read in frame from the first base. From the germline V gene, CDR1 is ENHRY and CDR2 is SYGVKD. Deletion took 3 bases off V and 4 bases off J, with a span of 4 bases between the germline ends. The collaborating institutions used their own protocols to collect whole blood in K2EDTA tubes. For TCRbeta analysis, collaborators shipped samples in one of three forms: frozen whole blood, isolated PBMCs, or DNA extracted from either of those sample types. For this clone: It lacks a known antigen. Per-nucleotide qualities are absent, and no much larger clonotype sits a single base away.

TCRbeta CDR3 regions were amplified from genomic DNA using the immunoSEQ Assay, a bias-controlled multiplex PCR. As for how the authors treated the data: Nucleated cell counts per sample were estimated from amplification of reference gene primers within the assay. To quantify the absolute abundance of each unique TCRbeta CDR3 rearrangement, sequence reads were collapsed and filtered. Productive Simpson clonality was computed per sample as the square root of Simpson's diversity index over productive rearrangements. Sourced from immuneACCESS, this table was stored by TCRdb with only in-frame sequences that have V and J called. A share of the clones is absent; for the studies checked, an unresolved V gene accounts for under half, and the remainder has no known explanation. V, J and clone size were drawn from that table, and D and trimming were deduced from the DNA. This sample gives approximately 110,000 clones in total; 69% of them show up just once. The ten largest clones capture about 5.9% of the sample.

The paper's findings and limits, for the study overall: The amount of clinical and demographic metadata varied by source and participant and was provided uncurated.

This TCR was recovered from a man of 80 years or more with acute or convalescent COVID-19. The V and J segments used are TRBV10-3 and TRBJ2-7; no D gene call is confident. The source material was peripheral blood. The DNA reads as follows: TGTGCCATCAGTGACACTTACGAGCAGTACTTC. Translated, this gives CAISDTYEQYF.